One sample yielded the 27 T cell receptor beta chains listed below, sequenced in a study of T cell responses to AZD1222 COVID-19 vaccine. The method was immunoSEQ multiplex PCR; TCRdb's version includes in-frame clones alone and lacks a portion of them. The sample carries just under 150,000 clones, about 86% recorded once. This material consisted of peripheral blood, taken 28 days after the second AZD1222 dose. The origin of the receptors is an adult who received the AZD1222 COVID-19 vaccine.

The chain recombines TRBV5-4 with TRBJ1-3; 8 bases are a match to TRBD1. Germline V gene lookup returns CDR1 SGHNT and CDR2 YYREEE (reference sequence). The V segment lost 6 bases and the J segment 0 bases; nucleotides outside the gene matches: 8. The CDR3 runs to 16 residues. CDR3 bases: TGTGCCAGCACCGGACAGGGTTCACTCTCTGGAAACACCATATATTTT. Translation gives CASTGQGSLSGNTIYF.

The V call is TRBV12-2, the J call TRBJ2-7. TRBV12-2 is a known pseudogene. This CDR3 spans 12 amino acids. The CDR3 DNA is TGTGCAAGTCGCTTGAGGGGGGACGAGCAGTACTTC. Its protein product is CASRLRGDEQYF.

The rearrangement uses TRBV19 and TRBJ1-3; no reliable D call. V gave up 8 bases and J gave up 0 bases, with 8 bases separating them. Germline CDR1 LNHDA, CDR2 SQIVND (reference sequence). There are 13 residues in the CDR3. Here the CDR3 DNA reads TGTGCCAGTTCCATGCTCTCTGGAAACACCATATATTTT. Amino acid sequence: CASSMLSGNTIYF. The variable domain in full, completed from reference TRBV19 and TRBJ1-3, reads DGGITQSPKYLFRKEGQNVTLSCEQNLNHDAMYWYRQDPGQGLRLIYYSQIVNDFQKGDIAEGYSVSREKKESFPLTVTSAQKNPTAFYLCASSMLSGNTIYFGEGSWLTVV.

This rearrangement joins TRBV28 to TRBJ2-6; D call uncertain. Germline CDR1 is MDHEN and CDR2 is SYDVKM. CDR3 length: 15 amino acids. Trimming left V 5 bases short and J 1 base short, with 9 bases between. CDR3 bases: TGTGCCAGCAGTCCCATGTTTTCTGGGGCCAACGTCCTGACTTTC. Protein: CASSPMFSGANVLTF. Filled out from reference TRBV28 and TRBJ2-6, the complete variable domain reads DVKVTQSSRYLVKRTGEKVFLECVQDMDHENMFWYRQDPGLGLRLIYFSYDVKMKEKGDIPEGYSVSREKKERFSLILESASTNQTSMYLCASSPMFSGANVLTFGAGSRLTVL.

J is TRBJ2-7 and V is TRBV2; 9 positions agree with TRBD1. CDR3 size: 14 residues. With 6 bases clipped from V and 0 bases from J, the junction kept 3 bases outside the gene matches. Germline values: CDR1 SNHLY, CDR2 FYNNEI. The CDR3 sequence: CASRLTGGSYEQYF. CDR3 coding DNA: TGTGCCAGCAGATTGACAGGGGGCTCCTACGAGCAGTACTTC.

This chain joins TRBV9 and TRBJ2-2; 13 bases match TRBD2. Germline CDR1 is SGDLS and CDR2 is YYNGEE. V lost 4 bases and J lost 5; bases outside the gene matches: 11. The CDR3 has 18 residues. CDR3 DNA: TGTGCCAGCAGCCCCCGGACTAGCGGGAGTGTGTGGACCGGGGAGCTGTTTTTT. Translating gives CASSPRTSGSVWTGELFF.

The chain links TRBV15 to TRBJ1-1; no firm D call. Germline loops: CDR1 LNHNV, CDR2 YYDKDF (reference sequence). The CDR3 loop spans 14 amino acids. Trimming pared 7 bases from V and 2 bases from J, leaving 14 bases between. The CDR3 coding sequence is TGTGCCACCATGAGGCGGGGTACTAACACTGAAGCTTTCTTT. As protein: CATMRRGTNTEAFF. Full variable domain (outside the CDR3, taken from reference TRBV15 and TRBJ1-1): DAMVIQNPRYQVTQFGKPVTLSCSQTLNHNVMYWYQQKSSQAPKLLFHYYDKDFNNEADTPDNFQSRRPNTSFCFLDIRSPGLGDTAMYLCATMRRGTNTEAFFGQGTRLTVV.

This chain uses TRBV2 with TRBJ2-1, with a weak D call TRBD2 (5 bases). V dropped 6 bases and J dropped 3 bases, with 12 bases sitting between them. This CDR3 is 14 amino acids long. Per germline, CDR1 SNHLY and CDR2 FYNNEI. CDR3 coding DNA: TGTGCCAGCAGGCCAGCGGTCCTCTACAATGAGCAGTTCTTC. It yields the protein CASRPAVLYNEQFF.

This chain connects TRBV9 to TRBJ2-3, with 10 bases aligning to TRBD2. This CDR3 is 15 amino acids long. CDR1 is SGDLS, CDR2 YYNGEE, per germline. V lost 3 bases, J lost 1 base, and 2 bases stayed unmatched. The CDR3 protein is CASSAGLAGTDTQYF. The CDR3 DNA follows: TGTGCCAGCAGCGCCGGACTAGCGGGCACAGATACGCAGTATTTT. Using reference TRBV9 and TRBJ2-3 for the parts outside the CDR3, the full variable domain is DSGVTQTPKHLITATGQRVTLRCSPRSGDLSVYWYQQSLDQGLQFLIQYYNGEERAKGNILERFSAQQFPDLHSELNLSSLELGDSALYFCASSAGLAGTDTQYFGPGTRLTVL.

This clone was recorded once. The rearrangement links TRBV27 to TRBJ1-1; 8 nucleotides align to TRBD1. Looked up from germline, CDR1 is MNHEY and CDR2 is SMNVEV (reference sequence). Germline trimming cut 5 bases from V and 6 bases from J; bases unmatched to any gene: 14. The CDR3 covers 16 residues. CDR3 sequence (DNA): TGTGCCAGCAGTCTGGGAACAGGGGGAAAGCGAGCTGAAGCTTTCTTT. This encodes CASSLGTGGKRAEAFF.

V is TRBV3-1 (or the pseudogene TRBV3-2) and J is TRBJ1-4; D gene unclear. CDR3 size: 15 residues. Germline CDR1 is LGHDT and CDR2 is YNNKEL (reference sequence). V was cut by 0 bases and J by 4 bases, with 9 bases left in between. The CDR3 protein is CASSQDFGRNEKLFF. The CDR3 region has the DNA TGTGCCAGCAGCCAAGATTTCGGGCGTAATGAAAAACTGTTTTTT.

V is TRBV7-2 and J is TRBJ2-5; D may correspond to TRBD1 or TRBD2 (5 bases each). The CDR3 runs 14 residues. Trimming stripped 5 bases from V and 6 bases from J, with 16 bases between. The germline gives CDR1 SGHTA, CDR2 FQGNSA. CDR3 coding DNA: TGTGCCAGCAGCCCCCTTGGGACGGCCAAGACCCAGTACTTC. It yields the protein CASSPLGTAKTQYF. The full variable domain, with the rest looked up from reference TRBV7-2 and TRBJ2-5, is GAGVSQSPSNKVTEKGKDVELRCDPISGHTALYWYRQSLGQGLEFLIYFQGNSAPDKSGLPSDRFSAERTGGSVSTLTIQRTQQEDSAVYLCASSPLGTAKTQYFGPGTRLLVL.

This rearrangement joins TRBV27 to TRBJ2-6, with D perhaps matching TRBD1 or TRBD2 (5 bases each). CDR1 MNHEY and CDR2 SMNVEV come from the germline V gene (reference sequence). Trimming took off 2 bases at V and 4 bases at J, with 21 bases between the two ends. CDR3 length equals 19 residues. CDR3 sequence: CASSLSSEGRPSGANVLTF. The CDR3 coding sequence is TGTGCCAGCAGTTTAAGTAGCGAGGGGCGGCCGTCCGGGGCCAACGTCCTGACTTTC.

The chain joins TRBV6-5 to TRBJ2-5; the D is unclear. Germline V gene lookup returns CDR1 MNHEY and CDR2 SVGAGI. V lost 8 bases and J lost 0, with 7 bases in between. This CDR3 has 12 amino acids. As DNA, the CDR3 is TGTGCCAGCGGATTGAACCAAGAGACCCAGTACTTC. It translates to CASGLNQETQYF.

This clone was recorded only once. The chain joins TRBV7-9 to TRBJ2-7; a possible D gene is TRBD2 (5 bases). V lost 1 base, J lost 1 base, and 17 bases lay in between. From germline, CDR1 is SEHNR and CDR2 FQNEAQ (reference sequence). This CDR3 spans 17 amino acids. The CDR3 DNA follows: TGTGCCAGCAGCTTAGTTGTTTCTGCGGGCCGGTCCTACGAGCAGTACTTC. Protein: CASSLVVSAGRSYEQYF. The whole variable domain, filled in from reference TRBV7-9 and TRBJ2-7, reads DTGVSQNPRHKITKRGQNVTFRCDPISEHNRLYWYRQTLGQGPEFLTYFQNEAQLEKSRLLSDRFSAERPKGSFSTLEIQRTEQGDSAMYLCASSLVVSAGRSYEQYFGPGTRLTVT.

CDR3 loop: CASSLDHGGEKLFF. The CDR3, as DNA: TGCGCCAGCAGCTTGGACCACGGGGGGGAAAAACTGTTTTTT. This chain connects TRBV5-1 to TRBJ1-4; D perhaps matches TRBD1 (5 bases). The CDR3 totals 14 residues. Germline CDR1 is SGHRS and CDR2 is YFSETQ. Trimming cost V 0 bases and J 8 bases, with 11 bases left between them.

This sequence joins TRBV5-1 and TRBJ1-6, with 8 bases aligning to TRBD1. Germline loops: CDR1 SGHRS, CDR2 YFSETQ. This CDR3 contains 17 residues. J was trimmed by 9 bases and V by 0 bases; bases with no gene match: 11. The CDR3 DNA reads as TGCGCCAGCAGCTTGGAGCCAGGGGGCGCAGGTCGTTCACCCCTCCACTTT. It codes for CASSLEPGGAGRSPLHF.

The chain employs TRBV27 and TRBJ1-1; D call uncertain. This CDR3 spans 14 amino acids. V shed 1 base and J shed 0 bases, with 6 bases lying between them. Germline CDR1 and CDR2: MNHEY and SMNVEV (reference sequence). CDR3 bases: TGTGCCAGCAGTTTATTTCCAGTGAACACTGAAGCTTTCTTT. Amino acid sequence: CASSLFPVNTEAFF.

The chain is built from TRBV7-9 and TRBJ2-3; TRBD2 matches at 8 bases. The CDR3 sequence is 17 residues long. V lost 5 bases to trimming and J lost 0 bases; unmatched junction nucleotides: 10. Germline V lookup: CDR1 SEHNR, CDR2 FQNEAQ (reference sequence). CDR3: CASSLPPSGPSTDTQYF. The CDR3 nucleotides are TGTGCCAGCAGCCTCCCCCCTAGCGGGCCCAGCACAGATACGCAGTATTTT.

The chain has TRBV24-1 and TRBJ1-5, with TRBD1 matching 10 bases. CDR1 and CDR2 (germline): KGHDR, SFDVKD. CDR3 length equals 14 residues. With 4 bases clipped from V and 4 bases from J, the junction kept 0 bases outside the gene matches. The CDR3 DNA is TGTGCCACCAGTGAGGGACAGGGGAATCAGCCCCAGCATTTT. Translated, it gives CATSEGQGNQPQHF.

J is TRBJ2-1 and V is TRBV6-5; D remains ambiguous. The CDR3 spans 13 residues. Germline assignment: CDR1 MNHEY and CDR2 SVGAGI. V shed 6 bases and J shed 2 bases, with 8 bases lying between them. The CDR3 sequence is CASSRDPYNEQFF. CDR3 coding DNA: TGTGCCAGCAGCCGAGATCCCTACAATGAGCAGTTCTTC.

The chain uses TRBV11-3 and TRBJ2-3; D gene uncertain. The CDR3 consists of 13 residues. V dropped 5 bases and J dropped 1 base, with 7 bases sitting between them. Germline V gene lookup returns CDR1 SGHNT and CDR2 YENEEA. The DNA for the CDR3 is TGTGCCAGCAGCCTGTATGGCACAGATACGCAGTATTTT. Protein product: CASSLYGTDTQYF.

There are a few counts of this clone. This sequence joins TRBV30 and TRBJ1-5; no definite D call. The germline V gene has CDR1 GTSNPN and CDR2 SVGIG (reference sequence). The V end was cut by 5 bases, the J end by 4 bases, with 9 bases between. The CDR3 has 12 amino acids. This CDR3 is CAWGRLNQPQHF. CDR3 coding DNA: TGTGCCTGGGGACGGTTGAATCAGCCCCAGCATTTT.

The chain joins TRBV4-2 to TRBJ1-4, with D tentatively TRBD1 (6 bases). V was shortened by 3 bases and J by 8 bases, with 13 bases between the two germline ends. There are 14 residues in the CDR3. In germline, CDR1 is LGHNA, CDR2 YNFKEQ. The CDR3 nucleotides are TGTGCCAGCAGCCAGGGGGGGGCACACGAAAAACTGTTTTTT. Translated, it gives CASSQGGAHEKLFF.

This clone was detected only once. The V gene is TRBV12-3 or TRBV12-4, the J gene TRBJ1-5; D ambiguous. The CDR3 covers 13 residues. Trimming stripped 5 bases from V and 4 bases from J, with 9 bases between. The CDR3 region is CASSIVENQPQHF. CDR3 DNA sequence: TGTGCCAGCAGTATTGTTGAGAATCAGCCCCAGCATTTT.

This chain's CDR3 is CASSSRLAGLYEQYF. For the CDR3, the DNA is TGTGCCAGCAGCTCCCGACTAGCGGGATTGTACGAGCAGTACTTC. This sequence joins TRBV5-6 and TRBJ2-7; 11 positions agree with TRBD2. Losses at the gene ends were 3 bases for V and 4 bases for J; bases not matched to a gene: 6. CDR3 length: 15 amino acids. Germline CDR1 reads SGHDT; CDR2 reads YYEEEE.

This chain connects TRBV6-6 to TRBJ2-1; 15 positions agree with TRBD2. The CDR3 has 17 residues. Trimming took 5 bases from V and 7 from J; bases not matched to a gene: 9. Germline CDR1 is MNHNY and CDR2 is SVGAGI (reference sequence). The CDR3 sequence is CASSQLDGLAGGNEQFF. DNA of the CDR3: TGTGCCAGCAGTCAACTAGACGGACTAGCGGGAGGGAATGAGCAGTTCTTC.